The 15 T cell receptor beta chains below all came from one sample that was sequenced in a study of blood T cell repertoires in COVID-19. Profiled with immunoSEQ multiplex PCR; TCRdb holds only in-frame clones, not every one. Of about 62,000 clones listed, approximately 70% are singletons. Sequencing was done on a sample of PBMCs or T cells enriched from blood (not recorded which). Receptor source: a woman between 55 and 75 years old who had been exposed to COVID-19.

The J gene is TRBJ2-4, the V gene TRBV9; tentative D call: TRBD2 (5 bases). The V end lost 1 base, the J end lost 2 bases, and 7 bases lay between the germline ends. Germline V gene lookup returns CDR1 SGDLS and CDR2 YYNGEE. The CDR3 covers 14 residues. CDR3 sequence: CASSVSGSKNIQYF. CDR3 in DNA: TGTGCCAGCAGCGTAAGCGGTTCCAAAAACATTCAGTACTTC.

This clone was observed a few times. This chain joins TRBV4-2 and TRBJ2-7, with D tentatively TRBD2 (5 bases). This CDR3 is built from 14 residues. Germline V CDR1 and CDR2: LGHNA, YNFKEQ. Trimming pared 0 bases from V and 4 bases from J, leaving 10 bases between. CDR3 in amino acids: CASSQDIRGYEQYF. Here the CDR3 DNA reads TGTGCCAGCAGCCAAGATATACGGGGATACGAGCAGTACTTC.

A few counts support this clone. The chain carries TRBV30 and TRBJ1-1, with TRBD1 matching 7 bases. Germline-derived CDR1 and CDR2 are GTSNPN and SVGIG (reference sequence). V gave up 0 bases and J gave up 2 bases; unmatched junction bases: 9. The CDR3 has 16 residues. The CDR3 protein is CAWSVEGGAKNTEAFF. The CDR3 DNA reads TGTGCCTGGAGTGTAGAAGGGGGCGCAAAAAACACTGAAGCTTTCTTT.

The chain employs TRBV29-1 and TRBJ2-5; no reliable D call. Trimming cost V 1 base and J 5 bases, with 11 bases left between them. Germline assignment: CDR1 SQVTM and CDR2 ANQGSEA. This CDR3 spans 13 amino acids. CDR3 residues: CSVEASGPETQYF. CDR3 coding DNA: TGCAGCGTTGAAGCATCTGGGCCGGAGACCCAGTACTTC.

This sequence joins TRBV7-9 and TRBJ1-4; 8 positions agree with TRBD1. The CDR3 spans 14 residues. Trimming removed 5 bases from V and 4 bases from J; junction bases left unmatched: 3. CDR1 is SEHNR and CDR2 is FQNEAQ in the germline V gene (reference sequence). The CDR3 region is CASSQTGVNEKLFF. Written as DNA, the CDR3 is TGTGCCAGCAGCCAGACAGGGGTTAATGAAAAACTGTTTTTT.

V usage is TRBV29-1 and J usage is TRBJ2-5; the match to TRBD1 covers 7 bases. From germline, CDR1 is SQVTM and CDR2 ANQGSEA. Germline trimming cut 6 bases from V and 1 base from J; bases unmatched to any gene: 2. CDR3 length: 12 residues. The CDR3 region is CSVRTGQETQYF. Here the CDR3 DNA reads TGCAGCGTGAGGACAGGCCAAGAGACCCAGTACTTC. The whole variable domain, filled in from reference TRBV29-1 and TRBJ2-5, reads SAVISQKPSRDICQRGTSLTIQCQVDSQVTMMFWYRQQPGQSLTLIATANQGSEATYESGFVIDKFPISRPNLTFSTLTVSNMSPEDSSIYLCSVRTGQETQYFGPGTRLLVL.

The rearrangement joins TRBV4-3 to TRBJ1-5; tentatively, D is TRBD1 (6 bases). Germline V lookup: CDR1 LGHNA, CDR2 YSLEER. V lost 0 bases to trimming and J lost 6 bases, with 15 bases between them. CDR3 length equals 16 residues. The CDR3 nucleotides read TGCGCCAGCAGCCAAGATGCGGCGGCCAGGGGTCAGCCCCAGCATTTT. Translated: CASSQDAAARGQPQHF.

The rearrangement links TRBV7-9 to TRBJ2-1; D is ambiguous. V was shortened by 4 bases and J by 8 bases, with 9 bases between the two germline ends. The germline V gene has CDR1 SEHNR and CDR2 FQNEAQ (reference sequence). CDR3 size: 12 residues. CDR3 nucleotide sequence: TGTGCCAGCAGCTCTTATACGGATGAGCAGTTCTTC. Translating gives CASSSYTDEQFF.

The rearrangement joins TRBV2 to TRBJ2-3, with 10 bases identical to TRBD2. Trimming removed 2 bases from V and 5 bases from J; junction bases left unmatched: 7. Germline CDR1 SNHLY, CDR2 FYNNEI. The CDR3 runs to 16 residues. The CDR3 sequence: CASSEKRGGLGDTQYF. In DNA, the CDR3 is TGTGCCAGCAGTGAAAAGCGGGGGGGCCTTGGAGATACGCAGTATTTT.

The chain employs TRBV4-1 and TRBJ2-3; 7 positions match TRBD1. Trimming cost V 0 bases and J 0 bases; bases outside gene matches: 12. The CDR3 consists of 19 residues. Germline V gene lookup returns CDR1 MGHRA and CDR2 YSYEKL. CDR3 nucleotides: TGCGCCAGCAGCCAAGATCACGCGCCGGGACAGACTAGCACAGATACGCAGTATTTT. It translates to CASSQDHAPGQTSTDTQYF.

This clone came up a few times. The CDR3 sequence: CASSQLGLGNQPQHF. The CDR3 DNA follows: TGCGCCAGCAGCCAATTGGGACTGGGTAATCAGCCCCAGCATTTT. The chain combines TRBV4-1 with TRBJ1-5, with a tentative D call TRBD1 (5 bases). The length of the CDR3 is 15 residues. Germline V lookup: CDR1 MGHRA, CDR2 YSYEKL. V lost 2 bases, J lost 4 bases, and 12 bases lay in between.

The chain combines TRBV19 with TRBJ1-2; D possibly corresponds to TRBD1 (6 bases). The CDR3 loop spans 13 amino acids. Germline V gene sequence: CDR1 LNHDA, CDR2 SQIVND (reference sequence). Trimming removed 5 bases from V and 4 bases from J, with 11 bases in between. DNA for the CDR3: TGTGCCAGTAGTCAGAGACAGGTCTATGGCTACACCTTC. Translating it yields CASSQRQVYGYTF.

The chain links TRBV28 to TRBJ2-6; unclear D gene. CDR3 size: 13 residues. With 6 bases removed from V and 1 base from J, the gap between germline ends came to 4 bases. Germline V lookup: CDR1 MDHEN, CDR2 SYDVKM. The CDR3 sequence is CASSPSGANVLTF. The CDR3 region has the DNA TGTGCCAGCAGCCCATCTGGGGCCAACGTCCTGACTTTC.

The genes are TRBV11-2 and TRBJ1-1, with a possible D match to TRBD1 (5 bases). CDR3 size: 12 residues. Germline V gives CDR1 SGHAT, CDR2 FQNNGV. With 2 bases removed from V and 4 bases from J, the gap between germline ends came to 5 bases. CDR3 in amino acids: CASSLTGTEAFF. The DNA of the CDR3 is TGTGCCAGCAGCTTAACAGGCACTGAAGCTTTCTTT. Based on the CDR3 plus reference TRBV11-2 and TRBJ1-1, the full variable domain is EAGVAQSPRYKIIEKRQSVAFWCNPISGHATLYWYQQILGQGPKLLIQFQNNGVVDDSQLPKDRFSAERLKGVDSTLKIQPAKLEDSAVYLCASSLTGTEAFFGQGTRLTVV.

The gene calls are TRBV6-1 and TRBJ2-7; 7 bases are a match to TRBD1. This CDR3 has 15 amino acids. V was pared by 3 bases and J by 2 bases, with 7 bases of the junction left unmatched. Germline CDR1 MNHNS, CDR2 SASEGT. This CDR3 is CASSESTQGTYEQYF. The CDR3 region has the DNA TGTGCCAGCAGTGAGTCAACACAGGGGACCTACGAGCAGTACTTC.